The 14 T cell receptor beta chains below were found in one sample sequenced in a study of CD8+ T cells in alopecia areata. RNA, once extracted, was reverse transcribed into cDNA for use as the sequencing template. Here immunoSEQ multiplex PCR was the method, and the copy in TCRdb shows in-frame clones only, minus some. The profile covers some 120,000 clones, none occurring a single time. Sequenced input: lesional skin. These receptors were taken from a C3H/HeJ mouse with alopecia areata. The strain's MHC: H2-k.

For this clone: Genes and germline come from the mouse. The read terminates 4 residues before the CDR3 end, so the remaining end is supplied by the germline J gene. The chain employs TRBV13-3 and TRBJ2-7, with TRBD1 identical over 9 bases. CDR3 length: 14 residues. From germline, CDR1 is NNHDY and CDR2 SYVADS. CDR3 bases read: TGTGCCAGCAGTGAAACAGGGGGCGATTAT. Its protein is CASSETGGDY. The full CDR3 is CASSETGGDYEQYF.

Comment on this clone: Gene names denote mouse genes. The sequence runs out 4 residues before the end of the CDR3; the remainder is reconstructed from the germline J gene. This chain joins TRBV1 and TRBJ2-4; 7 bases line up with TRBD1. CDR1 and CDR2 from the germline V gene are NSQYPW and LRSPGD (reference sequence). V shed 1 base, J shed 1 base, and the junction held 2 bases outside the gene matches. CDR3 length: 15 residues. The CDR3: CTCSAGGTGQNTLYF. CDR3 bases read: TGCACCTGCAGTGCAGGGGGGACAGGTCAAAAC.

As to this clone: Genes here carry mouse names. The read ends 4 residues shy of where the CDR3 ends; the end is completed using the germline J gene. Other DNA sequences of this sample code for an identical CDR3. This chain links TRBV19 with TRBJ2-7; TRBD2 agrees at 8 bases. CDR1 and CDR2 (germline): FNHDT, SITEND (reference sequence). Germline trimming cut 2 bases from V and 2 bases from J; bases unmatched to any gene: 3. This CDR3 is 14 amino acids long. CDR3 protein: CASSMSGGAYEQYF. CDR3 bases read: TGTGCCAGCAGTATGAGTGGGGGGGCCTAT. Full variable domain (outside the CDR3, taken from reference TRBV19 and TRBJ2-7): GGIITQTPKFLIGQEGQKLTLKCQQNFNHDTMYWYRQDSGKGLRLIYYSITENDLQKGDLSEGYDASREKKSSFSLTVTSAQKNEMAVFLCASSMSGGAYEQYFGPGTRLTVL.

This clone counts as medium-sized (0.01 to 0.1%). The germline and genes are mouse ones. The CDR3 end lies 4 residues beyond the end of the read and is filled in from the germline J gene. This chain connects TRBV17 to TRBJ2-7; the D is unclear. The CDR3 totals 12 residues. Germline-derived CDR1 and CDR2 are MNHDT and YYDKIL. This CDR3 is CASSRERYEQYF. The CDR3 bases that were read are TGTGCTAGCAGTAGAGAGAGGTAT.

This clone was seen more than once but under ten times. Gene names and germline refer to mouse. The read finishes 4 residues shy of the CDR3 end, and the germline J gene is used to complete it. The chain joins TRBV17 to TRBJ2-3, with 8 bases lining up with TRBD2. CDR3 length equals 15 residues. V dropped 3 bases and J dropped 0; count of bases not matched to a gene: 2. Germline values: CDR1 MNHDT, CDR2 YYDKIL. The CDR3 region is CASSSWGGSAETLYF. The sequenced CDR3 bases are TGTGCTAGCAGTAGTTGGGGGGGGAGTGCAGAA.

Turning to this clone: The listed genes are named as in mouse. The missing CDR3 end, 4 residues past where the read stops, is filled in from the germline J gene. The chain employs TRBV1 and TRBJ2-7; D perhaps matches TRBD2 (5 bases). The CDR3 runs to 13 residues. Per the germline V gene, CDR1 is NSQYPW and CDR2 is LRSPGD (reference sequence). CDR3 DNA (partial): TGCACCTGCAGTGCGTGGGGTTTGTAT. This translates into CTCSAWGLY. The complete CDR3 protein is CTCSAWGLYEQYF.

Only a few counts were recorded for this clone. Each gene name is a mouse one. Incomplete CDR3 DNA: TGTGCCAGCAGCCCGACATATAACTATGCT. Translation: CASSPTYNYA. The whole CDR3 is CASSPTYNYAEQFF. V usage is TRBV19 and J usage is TRBJ2-1, with unresolved D. The read stops 4 residues short of the end of the CDR3; the missing end is completed from the germline J gene. V shed 5 bases and J shed 0 bases, with 9 bases lying between them. Germline CDR1 reads FNHDT; CDR2 reads SITEND (reference sequence). CDR3 size: 14 residues.

This clone occurred a few times. Mouse names are used for the genes. The DNA ends 4 residues before the CDR3 does, and the rest of the CDR3 is filled in from the germline J gene. V is TRBV13-3 and J is TRBJ1-1, with TRBD1 matching 8 bases. CDR3 length: 14 residues. CDR1 is NNHDY, CDR2 SYVADS, per germline. With V trimmed by 4 bases and J by 4 bases, 6 bases remained unmatched. The covered CDR3 bases are TGTGCCAGCAGTCCCACAGGGGGGGGCACA. Translated: CASSPTGGGT. The entire CDR3 sequence reads CASSPTGGGTEVFF.

About this clone: Mouse names are used for the genes. Read sequence stops 4 residues before the CDR3 end, and the germline J gene provides the missing end. This chain joins TRBV1 and TRBJ1-1; 11 bases fit TRBD1. Trimming removed 6 bases from V and 1 base from J; junction bases left unmatched: 4. Germline CDR1 reads NSQYPW; CDR2 reads LRSPGD (reference sequence). The CDR3 spans 15 residues. This chain's CDR3 is CTCRSGTGGNTEVFF. The DNA read from the CDR3 is TGCACCTGCAGGTCCGGGACAGGGGGGAACACA.

Details on this clone: The gene names given are mouse names. The read ends 4 residues shy of where the CDR3 ends; the end is completed using the germline J gene. The chain recombines TRBV13-3 with TRBJ2-1, with D possibly TRBD2 on 6 matching bases. The CDR3 runs 15 residues. The V end was cut by 1 base, the J end by 3 bases, with 11 bases between. Germline V gene sequence: CDR1 NNHDY, CDR2 SYVADS. CDR3 loop: CASSDRWGTYAEQFF. The sequenced part of the CDR3 DNA is TGTGCCAGCAGTGATCGGTGGGGGACCTATGCT.

In regard to this clone: The gene names here belong to mouse. The read is 4 residues too short to cover the CDR3 end, so that end is filled in from the germline J gene. This rearrangement joins TRBV13-3 to TRBJ2-1; 10 bases align to TRBD1. This CDR3 is 15 amino acids long. CDR1 is NNHDY, CDR2 SYVADS, per germline. V dropped 1 base and J dropped 6; count of bases not matched to a gene: 4. The CDR3 reads CASSDTRDRGAEQFF. The sequenced CDR3 bases are TGTGCCAGCAGTGATACCCGGGACAGGGGTGCT.

In regard to this clone: Germline and genes here are mouse. Read coverage stops 4 residues before the CDR3 terminus; the germline J gene supplies the remainder. The rearrangement links TRBV1 to TRBJ2-1; the D is unclear. The CDR3 is 14 amino acids. Germline lookup yields CDR1 NSQYPW and CDR2 LRSPGD (reference sequence). The CDR3 bases that were read are TGCACCTGCAGTGCAGATAAAACTGCCTCT. Translation: CTCSADKTAS. The CDR3 as a whole reads CTCSADKTASEQFF. The whole variable domain, remainder taken from reference TRBV1 and TRBJ2-1, is VTLLEQNPRWRLVPRGQAVNLRCILKNSQYPWMSWYQQDLQKQLQWLFTLRSPGDKEVKSLPGADYLATRVTDTELRLQVANMSQGRTLYCTCSADKTASEQFFGPGTRLTVL.

This clone appeared a few times. The germline and genes are mouse ones. The read ends 4 residues before the CDR3 terminus; that terminus is restored from the germline J gene. The chain has TRBV13-3 and TRBJ1-4; 12 bases agree with TRBD1. Germline assignment: CDR1 NNHDY and CDR2 SYVADS. V shed 0 bases and J 0 bases; nucleotides not matched to a gene: 6. The CDR3 runs to 19 residues. The chain's CDR3 is CASSDVGTGGPFSNERLFF. The CDR3 bases that were read are TGTGCCAGCAGTGATGTGGGGACAGGGGGCCCCTTTTCCAACGAA.

Points on this clone: Gene names and germline refer to mouse. The CDR3 end falls 4 residues outside the read, so it is completed with the germline J gene. The genes are TRBV13-3 and TRBJ1-4; D may be TRBD1 (6 bases). Germline V CDR1 and CDR2: NNHDY, SYVADS. Trimming cost V 0 bases and J 0 bases, with 9 bases left between them. The CDR3 loop spans 16 amino acids. Here the CDR3 reads CASSDAQGISNERLFF. Incomplete CDR3 DNA: TGTGCCAGCAGTGATGCCCAGGGGATTTCCAACGAA.